These T cell receptor beta chains were read from a single sample in a study of cytomegalovirus exposure and HLA in healthy donors. Sequencing used immunoSEQ multiplex PCR; TCRdb keeps in-frame clones, though not all of them. The top ten hold about 4.8% of the sample, which has fewer than 250,000 clones, under 80% seen once. The sequenced material came from PBMCs. The origin of the receptors is a young man in good health and CMV-seropositive. The CDR3 runs from the conserved cysteine through the conserved F or W. The order of the fields is clone size, D gene, V gene, J gene, CDR3 DNA, CDR3 protein. The D gene is left open where the match is weak. The size field is filled for only some rows; it gives once, few, many or a size class.

abundance: few
d_gene: TRBD2
v_gene: TRBV5-4
j_gene: TRBJ2-7
CDR3nt: TGTGCCAGCAGCGCCGGACTAGCGGGACCCTACGAGCAGTACTTC
CDR3aa: CASSAGLAGPYEQYF

abundance: -
d_gene: TRBD2
v_gene: TRBV7-8
j_gene: TRBJ2-1
CDR3nt: TGTGCCAGCAGCTTAGATACTAGCGGGAGAGATGAGCAGTTCTTC
CDR3aa: CASSLDTSGRDEQFF

abundance: -
d_gene: TRBD2
v_gene: TRBV5-4
j_gene: TRBJ2-5
CDR3nt: TGTGCCAGCAGCGGAAGGACTAGCGGGAGCGGAGAGCAGTACTTC
CDR3aa: CASSGRTSGSGEQYF

abundance: few
d_gene: -
v_gene: TRBV10-3
j_gene: TRBJ2-3
CDR3nt: TGTGCCATCAGTGAGCCGAGGAGAGATACGCAGTATTTT
CDR3aa: CAISEPRRDTQYF

abundance: -
d_gene: TRBD1
v_gene: TRBV5-1
j_gene: TRBJ1-6
CDR3nt: TGCGCCAGCAGACTGATTTCCGGGACAGACAATTCACCCCTCCACTTT
CDR3aa: CASRLISGTDNSPLHF

abundance: few
d_gene: TRBD1
v_gene: TRBV2
j_gene: TRBJ2-5
CDR3nt: TGTGCCAGCAGGACAGGGGTCCGAGAGACCCAGTACTTC
CDR3aa: CASRTGVRETQYF

abundance: few
d_gene: TRBD2
v_gene: TRBV7-8
j_gene: TRBJ2-7
CDR3nt: TGTGCCAGCAGCCTGGGACTAGCGGGATACTCCTACGAGCAGTACTTC
CDR3aa: CASSLGLAGYSYEQYF

abundance: -
d_gene: -
v_gene: TRBV7-9
j_gene: TRBJ1-4
CDR3nt: TGTGCCAGCAGCCCCCAGGGGAATAATGAAAAACTGTTTTTT
CDR3aa: CASSPQGNNEKLFF

abundance: -
d_gene: -
v_gene: TRBV18
j_gene: TRBJ2-2
CDR3nt: TGTGCCAGCTCACCAGTAGCAGCGAACACCGGGGAGCTGTTTTTT
CDR3aa: CASSPVAANTGELFF

abundance: -
d_gene: -
v_gene: TRBV5-1
j_gene: TRBJ2-5
CDR3nt: TGCGCCAGCAGCCCCCGACAGGCTCTCCAAGAGACCCAGTACTTC
CDR3aa: CASSPRQALQETQYF

abundance: -
d_gene: -
v_gene: TRBV30
j_gene: TRBJ1-5
CDR3nt: TGTGCCTGGAGGACGGGCGGGGGGTTTGATCAGCCCCAGCATTTT
CDR3aa: CAWRTGGGFDQPQHF

abundance: once
d_gene: TRBD2
v_gene: TRBV7-2
j_gene: TRBJ2-5
CDR3nt: TGTGCCAGCAGCCCTAGCGGGGGGCAAGAGACCCAGTACTTC
CDR3aa: CASSPSGGQETQYF

abundance: few
d_gene: TRBD2
v_gene: TRBV6-5
j_gene: TRBJ2-7
CDR3nt: TGTGCCAGCAGCTCCCCTAGCGGAAGCTCCTACGAGCAGTACTTC
CDR3aa: CASSSPSGSSYEQYF

abundance: -
d_gene: TRBD1
v_gene: TRBV7-9
j_gene: TRBJ1-1
CDR3nt: TGTGCCAGCAGCACTTCTCCGGGACAGGGGGCGAGGGCTTTCTTT
CDR3aa: CASSTSPGQGARAFF

abundance: -
d_gene: -
v_gene: TRBV25-1
j_gene: TRBJ2-7
CDR3nt: TGTGCCATGTTACTAGGACGACCGGGCGGCTACGAGCAGTACTTC
CDR3aa: CAMLLGRPGGYEQYF

abundance: -
d_gene: TRBD1
v_gene: TRBV7-2
j_gene: TRBJ1-1
CDR3nt: TGTGCCAGCAGCTTAGACAGGGGGACTGAAGCTTTCTTT
CDR3aa: CASSLDRGTEAFF

abundance: -
d_gene: -
v_gene: TRBV18
j_gene: TRBJ2-3
CDR3nt: TGTGCCAGCTCACCACCGTCTCCCACAGATACGCAGTATTTT
CDR3aa: CASSPPSPTDTQYF

abundance: -
d_gene: -
v_gene: TRBV19
j_gene: TRBJ1-5
CDR3nt: TGTGCCAGTAGTATTACGGGGTTGTATCAGCCCCAGCATTTT
CDR3aa: CASSITGLYQPQHF

abundance: once
d_gene: TRBD2
v_gene: TRBV7-6
j_gene: TRBJ2-2
CDR3nt: TGTGCCAGCAGCGCTACTAGCGGGGGGGCCGGGAACACCGGGGAGCTGTTTTTT
CDR3aa: CASSATSGGAGNTGELFF

abundance: -
d_gene: TRBD1
v_gene: TRBV6-6
j_gene: TRBJ2-3
CDR3nt: TGTGCCAGCAGTTACCTGGGACAGGACACAGATACGCAGTATTTT
CDR3aa: CASSYLGQDTDTQYF

abundance: -
d_gene: -
v_gene: TRBV5-4
j_gene: TRBJ2-1
CDR3nt: TGTGCCAGCAGCTTGGACGCGAGCTCCTACAATGAGCAGTTCTTC
CDR3aa: CASSLDASSYNEQFF

abundance: -
d_gene: -
v_gene: TRBV6-5
j_gene: TRBJ2-2
CDR3nt: TGTGCCAGCAGTTACGTAGGGACGGGACTCTCCGGGGAGCTGTTTTTT
CDR3aa: CASSYVGTGLSGELFF

abundance: -
d_gene: -
v_gene: TRBV5-4
j_gene: TRBJ1-1
CDR3nt: TGTGCCAGCAGCTTGGCCGGGGGGGGTAGGAACACTGAAGCTTTCTTT
CDR3aa: CASSLAGGGRNTEAFF

abundance: -
d_gene: TRBD1
v_gene: TRBV27
j_gene: TRBJ2-7
CDR3nt: TGTGCCAGCAGTCCCGGACAGGGGGGGTACGAGCAGTACTTC
CDR3aa: CASSPGQGGYEQYF

abundance: -
d_gene: -
v_gene: TRBV7-2
j_gene: TRBJ1-4
CDR3nt: TGTGCCAGCAGCTTGACGAGGGGGGAAAAACTGTTTTTT
CDR3aa: CASSLTRGEKLFF

abundance: -
d_gene: TRBD2
v_gene: TRBV10-3
j_gene: TRBJ2-5
CDR3nt: TGTGCCATCATGAGGAGCGGGGGGGAGACCCAGTACTTC
CDR3aa: CAIMRSGGETQYF

abundance: -
d_gene: TRBD2
v_gene: TRBV19
j_gene: TRBJ2-3
CDR3nt: TGTGCCAGTAGTATAACGGGGGGGACGGGCACAGATACGCAGTATTTT
CDR3aa: CASSITGGTGTDTQYF

abundance: -
d_gene: -
v_gene: TRBV6-6
j_gene: TRBJ1-5
CDR3nt: TGTGCCAGCAGTTATGACAGACCGAATAGCAATCAGCCCCAGCATTTT
CDR3aa: CASSYDRPNSNQPQHF

abundance: -
d_gene: -
v_gene: TRBV7-7
j_gene: TRBJ2-1
CDR3nt: TGTGCTAGCAGCTTAAAGGGGGGGTACAATGAGCAGTTCTTC
CDR3aa: CASSLKGGYNEQFF

abundance: -
d_gene: -
v_gene: TRBV7-9
j_gene: TRBJ2-4
CDR3nt: TGTGCCAGCAGCTCGTCAGGGATTCAGTACTTC
CDR3aa: CASSSSGIQYF

abundance: -
d_gene: TRBD1
v_gene: TRBV5-6
j_gene: TRBJ2-7
CDR3nt: TGTGCCAGCAGCTTAGGCACAGGGGCCTACGAGCAGTACTTC
CDR3aa: CASSLGTGAYEQYF

abundance: few
d_gene: -
v_gene: TRBV9
j_gene: TRBJ2-5
CDR3nt: TGTGCCAGCAGCCCCGGGATCGGTGTGACCCAGTACTTC
CDR3aa: CASSPGIGVTQYF

abundance: -
d_gene: TRBD2
v_gene: TRBV19
j_gene: TRBJ2-7
CDR3nt: TGTGCCAGTAAGCACGGGACTAGCGACGGCGAGCAGTACTTC
CDR3aa: CASKHGTSDGEQYF

abundance: few
d_gene: TRBD1
v_gene: TRBV27
j_gene: TRBJ1-2
CDR3nt: TGTGCCAGCAGTATTCGGACAGGGGGCTCCTCGTTATATGGCTACACCTTC
CDR3aa: CASSIRTGGSSLYGYTF

abundance: -
d_gene: TRBD2
v_gene: TRBV28
j_gene: TRBJ2-7
CDR3nt: TGTGCCAGCAGGGCTAGCGGGAGTCTCGACGAGCAGTACTTC
CDR3aa: CASRASGSLDEQYF